Listed here are 2 T cell receptor beta chains from one sample, sequenced in a study of tumor-infiltrating lymphocytes in primary liver carcinoma. TCR beta cDNA was prepared out of 500 ng total RNA by means of a constant-region primer. The TCR beta library was amplified through three nested multiplex PCR rounds in a modified ARM-PCR procedure. The two initial PCR rounds, around 10 cycles each, used TRBV1-TRBV30 forward and C-beta reverse primers. Via MiXCR, TCRdb re-called the multiplex PCR reads, giving one row per CDR3 protein. The table has about 300,000 distinct CDR3 sequences, roughly 60% seen once. Germline DNA was extracted too, while blood RNA derived from unsorted whole blood. Source material: peripheral blood. These receptor sequences come from a man aged 35-49 years with primary liver carcinoma and hepatitis B virus infection.

This rearrangement joins TRBV19 to TRBJ2-1, with 11 bases fitting TRBD2. The germline CDR1 and CDR2 sequences are LNHDA and SQIVND (reference sequence). V was clipped by 3 bases and J by 9 bases; unmatched bases: 4. The CDR3 loop spans 14 amino acids. The CDR3 spells CASSIGTSGSEQFF. The CDR3 DNA reads as TGTGCCAGTAGTATTGGGACTAGCGGTTCTGAGCAGTTCTTC. Complete variable domain (other parts from reference TRBV19 and TRBJ2-1): DGGITQSPKYLFRKEGQNVTLSCEQNLNHDAMYWYRQDPGQGLRLIYYSQIVNDFQKGDIAEGYSVSREKKESFPLTVTSAQKNPTAFYLCASSIGTSGSEQFFGPGTRLTVL.

As regards this clonotype: A read error may produce the germline difference seen at one junction end. The genes are TRBV5-4 and TRBJ2-1, with 9 bases that match TRBD1. Germline assignment: CDR1 SGHNT and CDR2 YYREEE (reference sequence). This CDR3 has 15 residues. CDR3 nucleotide sequence: TGTGTCAGCAGCTTGGGACAGGGCCTCTACAATGAGCAGTTCTTC. Amino acids: CVSSLGQGLYNEQFF.